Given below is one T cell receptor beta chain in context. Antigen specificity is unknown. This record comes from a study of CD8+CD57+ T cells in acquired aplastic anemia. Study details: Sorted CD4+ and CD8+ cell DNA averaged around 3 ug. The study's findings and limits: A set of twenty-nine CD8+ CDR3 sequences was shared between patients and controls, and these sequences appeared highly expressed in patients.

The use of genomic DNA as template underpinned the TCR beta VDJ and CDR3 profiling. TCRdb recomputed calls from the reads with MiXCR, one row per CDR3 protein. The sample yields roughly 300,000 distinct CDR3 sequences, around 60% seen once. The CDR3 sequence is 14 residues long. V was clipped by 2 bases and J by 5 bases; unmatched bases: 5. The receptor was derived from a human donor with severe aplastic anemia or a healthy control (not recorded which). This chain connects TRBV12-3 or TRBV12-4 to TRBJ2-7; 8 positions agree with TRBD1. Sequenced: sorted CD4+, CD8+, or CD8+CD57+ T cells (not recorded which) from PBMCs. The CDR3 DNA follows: TGTGCCAGCAGTTTACCCCAGGGGGCAAACGAGCAGTACTTC. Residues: CASSLPQGANEQYF.